Each of the 5 T cell receptor beta chains below was sequenced from the same sample in a study of OX40 agonist ivuxolimab in advanced cancers. Produced via immunoSEQ multiplex PCR; TCRdb's table is partial and in-frame only. This sample has about 130,000 clones, with 85% to 95% found just once. The specimen comprised CD4+ or CD8+ T cells sorted from blood, sampled in a trial of the OX40 agonist ivuxolimab. Receptor source: an adult with an advanced solid tumor such as melanoma, head and neck, liver or kidney cancer.

The gene calls are TRBV5-1 and TRBJ2-5; no clear D gene. Trimming removed 0 bases from V and 3 bases from J, with 15 bases in between. Germline-derived CDR1 and CDR2 are SGHRS and YFSETQ. The CDR3 has 16 residues. CDR3 nucleotide sequence: TGCGCCAGCAGCTTGGAAGGAAGCTCCTTAGAAGAGACCCAGTACTTC. Residues: CASSLEGSSLEETQYF.

The chain is built from TRBV28 and TRBJ1-2, with a tentative D call TRBD1 (6 bases). Germline V gene sequence: CDR1 MDHEN, CDR2 SYDVKM. Trimming left V 2 bases short and J 2 bases short, with 9 bases between. This CDR3 spans 14 amino acids. CDR3 loop: CASSLGGHNYGYTF. Here the CDR3 DNA reads TGTGCCAGCAGTTTAGGGGGACACAACTATGGCTACACCTTC.

This clone was seen a single time. The rearrangement uses TRBV19 and TRBJ1-5; D gene unclear. Germline CDR1 reads LNHDA; CDR2 reads SQIVND (reference sequence). V was trimmed by 4 bases and J by 2 bases, leaving 18 bases between them. The CDR3 sequence is 17 residues long. In nucleotides, the CDR3 is TGTGCCAGTAGTAGATCGAAAGACTACGGGGGCAATCAGCCCCAGCATTTT. Translating gives CASSRSKDYGGNQPQHF.

The rearrangement links TRBV25-1 to TRBJ2-5, with no clear D. Germline V lookup: CDR1 MGHDK, CDR2 SYGVNS. Trimming removed 7 bases at V and 4 bases at J, with 13 bases between. This CDR3 has 13 residues. The CDR3 loop is CASTPEGGETQYF. The CDR3 bases are TGTGCCAGCACACCGGAAGGTGGAGAGACCCAGTACTTC. The full variable domain, its missing parts supplied by reference TRBV25-1 and TRBJ2-5, is EADIYQTPRYLVIGTGKKITLECSQTMGHDKMYWYQQDPGMELHLIHYSYGVNSTEKGDLSSESTVSRIRTEHFPLTLESARPSHTSQYLCASTPEGGETQYFGPGTRLLVL.

This rearrangement joins TRBV19 to TRBJ2-6; D is possibly TRBD1 (6 bases). The V end lost 1 base, the J end lost 2 bases, and 9 bases lay between the germline ends. There are 16 residues in the CDR3. Germline CDR1 is LNHDA and CDR2 is SQIVND (reference sequence). As DNA, the CDR3 is TGTGCCAGTAGTATAGGACAGGCCGCTGGGGCCAACGTCCTGACTTTC. Its translation is CASSIGQAAGANVLTF.